This TCR beta chain appears in the sequencing data of a study of T cell responses to AZD1222 COVID-19 vaccine. Using immunoSEQ multiplex PCR, the repertoire was profiled, and TCRdb retains in-frame clones only, with some absent. The repertoire holds over 85,000 clones, with 81% as singletons. The germline V gene has CDR1 LGHDT and CDR2 YNNKEL (reference sequence). The CDR3 is 18 amino acids. Trimming cost V 2 bases and J 0 bases; bases outside gene matches: 8. The specimen was peripheral blood, collected on day 0 of AZD1222 vaccination. This receptor was obtained from an adult in good health. The V call is TRBV3-1 (or the pseudogene TRBV3-2), the J call TRBJ2-1; 9 positions match TRBD2. CDR3 amino acids: CASSQRLAGSSSYNEQFF. The CDR3 region has the DNA TGTGCCAGCAGCCAACGCCTAGCGGGGTCGAGCTCCTACAATGAGCAGTTCTTC.